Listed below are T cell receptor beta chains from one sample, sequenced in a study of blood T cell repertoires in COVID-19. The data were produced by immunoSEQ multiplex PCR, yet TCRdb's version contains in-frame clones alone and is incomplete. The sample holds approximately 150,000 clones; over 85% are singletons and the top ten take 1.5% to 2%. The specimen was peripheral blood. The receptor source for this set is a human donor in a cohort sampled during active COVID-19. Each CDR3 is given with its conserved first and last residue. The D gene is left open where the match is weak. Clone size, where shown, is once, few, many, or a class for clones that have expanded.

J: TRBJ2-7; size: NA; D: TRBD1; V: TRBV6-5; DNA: TGTGCCAGCAGTCGAGGGGGACAGTTCTACGAGCAGTACTTC; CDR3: CASSRGGQFYEQYF
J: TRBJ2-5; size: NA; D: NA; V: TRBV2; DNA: TGTGCCAGCAGTCCCCGGAGCGAGGAGACCCAGTACTTC; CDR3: CASSPRSEETQYF
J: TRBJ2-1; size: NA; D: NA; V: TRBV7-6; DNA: TGTGCCAGCAGCCCGACGAGGGGGGGGCCTCTCGGGAATGAGCAGTTCTTC; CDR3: CASSPTRGGPLGNEQFF
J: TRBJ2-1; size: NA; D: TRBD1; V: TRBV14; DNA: TGTGCCAGCAGCCCCGGGACAGGGGACAGAAGGGGGCAGTTCTTC; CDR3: CASSPGTGDRRGQFF
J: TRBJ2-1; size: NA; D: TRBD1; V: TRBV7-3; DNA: TGTGCCAGCAGCTTATCGGGACAGGGGAATGAGCAGTTCTTC; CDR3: CASSLSGQGNEQFF
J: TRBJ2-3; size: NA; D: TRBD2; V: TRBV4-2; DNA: TGTGCCAGCAGCCAAGGGTCTTTGGGACTAGCGGGGGCCCCAGATACGCAGTATTTT; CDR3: CASSQGSLGLAGAPDTQYF
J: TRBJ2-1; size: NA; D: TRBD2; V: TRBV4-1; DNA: TGCGCCAGCAGCCAGCTAGCGGGGGGCGCCTATGAGCAGTTCTTC; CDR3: CASSQLAGGAYEQFF
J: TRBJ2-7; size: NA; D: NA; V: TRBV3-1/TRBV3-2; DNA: TGTGCCAGCAGCCAAACGTTTGAGGGGGTTAGATACGAGCAGTACTTC; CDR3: CASSQTFEGVRYEQYF
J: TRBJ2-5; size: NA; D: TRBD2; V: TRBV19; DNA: TGTGCCAGTAGTATCCCTGGGGGGGGATCGGAGACCCAGTACTTC; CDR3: CASSIPGGGSETQYF
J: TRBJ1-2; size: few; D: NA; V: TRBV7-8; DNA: TGTGCCAGCAGCTTACGCAGGGAGGGCTATGGCTACACCTTC; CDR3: CASSLRREGYGYTF
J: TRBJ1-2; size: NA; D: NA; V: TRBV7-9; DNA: TGTGCCAGCAGCCGACTCAACAGGGACTATGGCTACACCTTC; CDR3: CASSRLNRDYGYTF
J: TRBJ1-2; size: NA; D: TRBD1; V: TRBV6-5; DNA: TGTGCCAGCAGACAGACAGGGGACTATGGCTACACCTTC; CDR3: CASRQTGDYGYTF
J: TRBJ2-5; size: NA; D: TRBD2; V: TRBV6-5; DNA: TGTGCCAGCAGTTACCATCCGCGGGGGTCACAAGAGACCCAGTACTTC; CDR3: CASSYHPRGSQETQYF
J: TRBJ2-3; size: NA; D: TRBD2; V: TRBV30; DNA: TGTGCCTGGACCCTCATCCTAGCGGGGGGAAGGAGCACAGATACGCAGTATTTT; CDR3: CAWTLILAGGRSTDTQYF
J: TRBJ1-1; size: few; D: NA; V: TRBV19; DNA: TGTGCCAGTAGTATGGAGGGTGGGGTCCAGACTGAAGCTTTCTTT; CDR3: CASSMEGGVQTEAFF
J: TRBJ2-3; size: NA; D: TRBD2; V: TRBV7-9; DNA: TGTGCCAGCAGCTTGACTAGCAGCTCCACAGATACGCAGTATTTT; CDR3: CASSLTSSSTDTQYF
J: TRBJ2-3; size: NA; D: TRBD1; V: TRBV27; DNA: TGTGCCAGCAGTTTATCCGGACAGGGGCGGAGGGATACGCAGTATTTT; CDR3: CASSLSGQGRRDTQYF
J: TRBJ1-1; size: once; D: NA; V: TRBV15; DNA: TGTGCCACCAGCTGGTTTGGCCGGAACACTGAAGCTTTCTTT; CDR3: CATSWFGRNTEAFF
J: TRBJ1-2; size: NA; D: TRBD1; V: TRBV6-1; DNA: TGTGCCAGCAGTGAACAGGGGGCGGACTATGGCTACACCTTC; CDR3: CASSEQGADYGYTF
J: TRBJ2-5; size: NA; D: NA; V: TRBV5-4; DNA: TGTGCCAGCAGCTTGGGTGGGGGGCAAGAGACCCAGTACTTC; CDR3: CASSLGGGQETQYF
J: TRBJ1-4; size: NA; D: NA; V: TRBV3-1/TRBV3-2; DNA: TGTGCCAGCAGCCAAGATTGGGGGGGTTGGAAACTGTTTTTT; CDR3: CASSQDWGGWKLFF
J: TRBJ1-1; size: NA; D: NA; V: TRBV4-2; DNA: TGTGCCAGCAGCCAAGAAATAGGGGCCACTGAAGCTTTCTTT; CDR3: CASSQEIGATEAFF
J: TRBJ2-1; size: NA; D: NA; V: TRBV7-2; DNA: TGTGCCAGCAGCTTAGTTTTTCAATACAATGAGCAGTTCTTC; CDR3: CASSLVFQYNEQFF
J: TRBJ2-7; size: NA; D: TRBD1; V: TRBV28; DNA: TGTGCCAGCAGACCCCCCAGGGGACAGGGGAGCCACGAGCAGTACTTC; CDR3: CASRPPRGQGSHEQYF
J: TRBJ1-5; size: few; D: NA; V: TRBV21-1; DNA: TGTGCCAGCAGAAAAGTCGGCAGGGCGGGCAATCAGCCCCAGCATTTT; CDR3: CASRKVGRAGNQPQHF
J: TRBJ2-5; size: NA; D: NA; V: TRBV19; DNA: TGTGCCAGTAGTGTCCAGGGGGGCCGGCAAGAGACCCAGTACTTC; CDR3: CASSVQGGRQETQYF
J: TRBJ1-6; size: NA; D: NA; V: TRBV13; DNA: TGTGCCAGCAGCTTAGGCCAGCGGGGGGGTAATTCACCCCTCCACTTT; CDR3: CASSLGQRGGNSPLHF
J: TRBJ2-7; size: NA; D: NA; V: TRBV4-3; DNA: TGCGCCAGCAGCCAAGTTGAGGGTCTCTACGAGCAGTACTTC; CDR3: CASSQVEGLYEQYF
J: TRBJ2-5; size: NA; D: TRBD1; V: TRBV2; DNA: TGTGCCAGCAGCACCGGGACAGGGGAGACCCAGTACTTC; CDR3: CASSTGTGETQYF
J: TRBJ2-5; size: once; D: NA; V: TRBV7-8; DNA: TGTGCCAGCAGCCCTATACAGGGGGGGGTCAAAGAGACCCAGTACTTC; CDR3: CASSPIQGGVKETQYF
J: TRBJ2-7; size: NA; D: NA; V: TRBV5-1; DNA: TGCGCCAGCAGCTTGGGCGGGGACTCCTACGAGCAGTACTTC; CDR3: CASSLGGDSYEQYF
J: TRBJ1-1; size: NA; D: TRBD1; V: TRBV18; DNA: TGTGCCAGCTCACCGGGGACAGGGGGCCTTTACACTGAAGCTTTCTTT; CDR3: CASSPGTGGLYTEAFF
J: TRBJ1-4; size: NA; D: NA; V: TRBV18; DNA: TGTGCCAGCTCACCACCGCAGGGGACATCAACTAATGAAAAACTGTTTTTT; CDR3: CASSPPQGTSTNEKLFF
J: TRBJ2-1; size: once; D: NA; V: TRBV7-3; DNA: TGTGCCAGCAGCTTAAACGGGTTGGATGAGCAGTTCTTC; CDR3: CASSLNGLDEQFF
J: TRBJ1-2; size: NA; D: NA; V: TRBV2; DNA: TGTGCCAGCAGTGAGGGGAGATCTATACTCTATGGCTACACCTTC; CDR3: CASSEGRSILYGYTF
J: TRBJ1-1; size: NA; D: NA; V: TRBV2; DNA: TGTGCCAGCGGAGGACGTCTGGACAGCCAAGCTTTCTTT; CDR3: CASGGRLDSQAFF
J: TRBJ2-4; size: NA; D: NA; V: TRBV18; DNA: TGTGCCAGCTCACCCGTCGATAGCCTAAACATTCAGTACTTC; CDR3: CASSPVDSLNIQYF
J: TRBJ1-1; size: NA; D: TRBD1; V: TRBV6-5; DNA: TGTGCCAGCGACCGGGACAGGGTGACTGAAGCTTTCTTT; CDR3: CASDRDRVTEAFF
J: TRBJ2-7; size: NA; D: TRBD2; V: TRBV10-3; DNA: TGTGCCATCAGTGAGTCCGGGGGGGTAGGCTACGAGCAGTACTTC; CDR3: CAISESGGVGYEQYF
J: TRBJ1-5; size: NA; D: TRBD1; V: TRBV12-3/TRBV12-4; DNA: TGTGCCAGCAGTTTAACAGGGGCTCAGCCCCAGCATTTT; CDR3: CASSLTGAQPQHF
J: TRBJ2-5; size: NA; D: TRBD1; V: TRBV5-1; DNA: TGCGCCAGCAGCTTGGGGGGCACAGGGGAAGAGACCCAGTACTTC; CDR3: CASSLGGTGEETQYF